The clone carrying this T cell receptor (beta chain) came up many times. Its antigen is not identified. This entry comes from a study of identical twins. TCRdb independently ran MiXCR on the 5' RACE reads; one entry per CDR3 protein. This sample carries 550,000 to 800,000 distinct CDR3 sequences, around 7.5% of them seen once, and the ten largest clones take 1.6%. General study results and limits: The degree of excess twin sharing was weaker in beta out-of-frame sequences.

From germline, CDR1 is KGHDR and CDR2 SFDVKD. The V gene end was trimmed by 2 bases and the J gene end by 8 bases; junction bases not matched to a gene: 19. CDR3 length: 19 amino acids. In addition, the sample was reused for a study of yellow fever vaccine responses in identical twins.

The receptor's source is a woman under 30 in good health. Sequencing was carried out using PBMCs. V is TRBV24-1 and J is TRBJ2-1; 8 bases are a match to TRBD1. DNA of the CDR3: TGTGCCACCAGTGATTCGTTTAGAAACCCTGGGGACAGGCAACATGAGCAGTTCTTC. Translating gives CATSDSFRNPGDRQHEQFF.